The sequence of this T cell receptor (beta chain) was determined in a study of blood T cell repertoires in COVID-19. CDR3 length: 16 residues. Trimming left V 7 bases short and J 4 bases short, with 20 bases between. CDR1 is GTSNPN and CDR2 is SVGIG in the germline V gene (reference sequence). Here immunoSEQ multiplex PCR was the method, and the copy in TCRdb shows in-frame clones only, minus some. Found here are 300,000 to 400,000 clones, about nine tenths of them singletons; the top ten hold about 6.7%. This clone showed up just once. J is TRBJ1-6 and V is TRBV30, with D perhaps TRBD1 (5 bases). Material for sequencing was peripheral blood. The source is a woman in her 70s with COVID-19, enrolled during active disease. The CDR3 region has the DNA TGTGCCTCCGACCGGGACTCCGGCCTATATAATTCACCCCTCCACTTT. Translating it yields CASDRDSGLYNSPLHF.